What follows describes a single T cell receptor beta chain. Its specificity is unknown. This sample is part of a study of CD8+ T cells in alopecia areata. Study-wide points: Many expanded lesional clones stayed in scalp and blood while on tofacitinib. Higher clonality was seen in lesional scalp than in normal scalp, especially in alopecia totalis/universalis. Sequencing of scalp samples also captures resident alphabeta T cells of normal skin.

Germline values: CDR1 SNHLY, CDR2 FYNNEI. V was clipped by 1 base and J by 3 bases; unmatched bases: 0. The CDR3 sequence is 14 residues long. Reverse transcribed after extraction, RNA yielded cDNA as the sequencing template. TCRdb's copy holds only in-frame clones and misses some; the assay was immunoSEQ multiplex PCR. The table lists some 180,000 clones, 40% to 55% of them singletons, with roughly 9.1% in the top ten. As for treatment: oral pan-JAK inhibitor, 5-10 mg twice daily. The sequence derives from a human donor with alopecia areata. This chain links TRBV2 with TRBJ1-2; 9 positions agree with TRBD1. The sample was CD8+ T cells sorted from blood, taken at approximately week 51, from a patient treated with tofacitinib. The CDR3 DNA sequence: TGTGCCAGCAGTGAAGGGGACAGGGACTATGGCTACACCTTC. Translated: CASSEGDRDYGYTF.